This T cell receptor (beta chain) was sequenced in a study of OX40 agonist ivuxolimab in advanced cancers. Using immunoSEQ multiplex PCR, the repertoire was profiled, and TCRdb retains in-frame clones only, with some absent. The sample contains about 20,000 clones, 65% to 85% of which appear only once. No patient had autoimmune disease or received systemic immunosuppression. The TCR comes from an adult with an advanced solid tumor such as melanoma, head and neck, liver or kidney cancer. The sample here was CD4+ or CD8+ T cells sorted from blood, taken in a trial of the OX40 agonist ivuxolimab.

The CDR3 loop reads CASSVGLTQYF. The CDR3 nucleotides are TGTGCCAGCAGCGTAGGACTTACGCAGTATTTT. The J gene is TRBJ2-3, the V gene TRBV9; D call uncertain. Germline-derived CDR1 and CDR2 are SGDLS and YYNGEE. V lost 0 bases, J lost 8 bases, and 4 bases lay in between. The CDR3 runs to 11 residues.